This T cell receptor beta chain emerged from a study of T-cell memory formation after mild COVID-19 (dated by TCRdb to the early 2020s). Study-wide context: TCR sequence clusters from the two donors were found to be largely donor specific. T-cell clones expanding and contracting after mild COVID-19 in a couple of donors were tracked by longitudinal TCRalpha and TCRbeta repertoire sequencing. Two young, previously healthy adult volunteers, one female and one male, were included in the cohort.

For sequencing, an Illumina NovaSeq 6000 was employed. TCRalpha and TCRbeta cDNA libraries were built by 5'RACE with constant-segment primers, adding sample barcodes and unique molecular identifiers. RNA was extracted from every sample with Trizol reagent. The libraries were amplified in two PCR steps, and the second step added a second sample barcode and Illumina TruSeq adapters. The libraries were sequenced on an Illumina NovaSeq using 2 x 150 bp paired-end reads. As for how the authors treated the data: With migec v1.2.7, reads were demultiplexed and then collapsed into UMI-guided consensus sequences. Using mixcr v2.1.11, the UMI consensuses were aligned to TRA and TRB V and J templates and assembled into clonotypes. A clonotype was counted as expanded or contracted only if both edgeR and NoisET called the change significant, with noise models trained on biological replicates. edgeR calls used a false discovery rate-adjusted p below 0.01 and a log2 fold-change threshold of 1. As an exploratory analysis of dynamics, max-normalized trajectories of the 1000 most abundant clonotypes were examined with PCA combined with hierarchical clustering. Separately sequenced CD4+ and CD8+ repertoires were used to assign the CD4 or CD8 phenotype of responding clones. The public reads were reprocessed in TCRdb via fastp at Q25 and MiXCR, keeping in-frame beta chains. When rows share a CDR3 protein, they turn into one entry using the most common DNA and genes. These V and J calls rely on TCRdb rather than the paper's analysis. Counted in this sample were fewer than 95,000 distinct CDR3 sequences; around 15% of them appeared once. The top ten clonotypes cover roughly two fifths of the sample.

As concerns this clonotype: Its antigen is not yet known. Base qualities are not recorded, but no much larger clone differs from it by a single base.

Points the paper makes about the study in general: Contracting CD4+ clones were located mainly in the CM and EM memory subsets, whereas CD8+ clones were found to be enriched in EMRA. Only two mild cases were covered by the study, and larger cohorts that include severe cases with pre-infection samples were considered necessary. The detection of some responding clones in pre-infection memory suggests that pre-existing cross-reactive memory T cells joined the SARS-CoV-2 response. From day 15 to 85, contracting clones showed balanced CD4/CD8 phenotypes, whereas a second wave of clones that expanded from day 15 to 37 leaned towards CD4+. The second-wave clones that peaked on day 37 were not confirmed to be SARS-CoV-2 specific.

V lost 10 bases and J lost 0 bases, and the count of bases not matched to a germline gene is 5. CDR1 and CDR2 were assigned from the germline V gene (reference sequence) as SEHNR and FQNEAQ. Counted from cysteine to phenylalanine, this CDR3 has 13 amino acids. The kept DNA is CDR3 alone, 39 bases in frame from the first base. Ficoll-Paque density gradient centrifugation was the method used to isolate PBMCs. The sequence is built from TRBV7-9 and TRBJ2-7, with TRBD2 matching 8 junction bases. Sequencing was performed on PBMCs or a T cell subset sorted from them (not recorded which). The TCR sequence derives from a man between 18 and 35 years old who had mild COVID-19 (a few samples of this study predate the infection). The sample titles of this study are shuffled in the database, so cell type and time point are left out; the donor was told from shared clones. The CDR3 protein sequence reads: CATGGDYSYEQYF. At the DNA level, the sequence is TGTGCCACCGGGGGGGACTACTCCTACGAGCAGTACTTC. The CDR3, completed at both ends by the reference TRBV7-9 and TRBJ2-7 genes, gives the full variable domain DTGVSQNPRHKITKRGQNVTFRCDPISEHNRLYWYRQTLGQGPEFLTYFQNEAQLEKSRLLSDRFSAERPKGSFSTLEIQRTEQGDSAMYLCATGGDYSYEQYFGPGTRLTVT.